The next 32 T cell receptor beta chains were all read from a single sample in a study of T-cell reconstitution after alpha-beta-depleted transplantation in children. Unique molecular identifiers were used in preparing the TCRbeta library. TCRdb redid the calling of the PCR reads with MiXCR, one entry per CDR3 protein. The table lists hundreds of thousands of distinct CDR3 sequences, 20% to 30% of them singletons, with 4.5% to 5.5% in the top ten. The sample in question was PBMCs, mostly from graft donor cells, obtained 360 days after TCRalphabeta/CD19-depleted stem cell transplant. Receptors originate from a female patient aged 2-15 years who had a stem cell transplant for congenital amegakaryocytic thrombocytopenia, so the T cells may come from the graft donor.

This clonotype showed up many times. The chain combines TRBV4-1 with TRBJ2-3, with a tentative D call TRBD2 (5 bases). This CDR3 has 16 residues. V gave up 3 bases and J gave up 8 bases, with 21 bases separating them. Germline loops: CDR1 MGHRA, CDR2 YSYEKL. The CDR3 coding sequence is TGCGCCAGCAGCCAGGTCCCCGGGGAACCTGCGGGTACGCAGTATTTT. It encodes CASSQVPGEPAGTQYF.

This clonotype has a handful of counts. The chain carries TRBV28 and TRBJ2-7, with 8 positions matching TRBD1. Germline V gene sequence: CDR1 MDHEN, CDR2 SYDVKM. This CDR3 has 15 residues. V lost 6 bases to trimming and J lost 1 base; unmatched junction nucleotides: 8. CDR3 bases: TGTGCCAGCAGCACAGGGGGAAAAAGATCCTACGAGCAGTACTTC. It is translated as CASSTGGKRSYEQYF.

Notes on this clonotype: A much larger clone is a single base away; this may be a read error. This chain joins TRBV29-1 and TRBJ2-5, with 11 bases lining up with TRBD2. This CDR3 has 12 residues. Germline V lookup: CDR1 SQVTM, CDR2 ANQGSEA. J was trimmed by 11 bases and V by 3 bases; bases with no gene match: 5. The CDR3 sequence: CSVDVLAGAQYF. CDR3 sequence (DNA): TGCAGCGTTGACGTACTAGCGGGAGCTCAGTACTTC.

V is TRBV6-1 and J is TRBJ2-6, with no clear D. The germline V gene has CDR1 MNHNS and CDR2 SASEGT. V was clipped by 6 bases and J by 0 bases, with 9 bases between them. The CDR3 has 15 residues. The CDR3 coding sequence is TGTGCCAGCAGCCGAGCGAGCTCTGGGGCCAACGTCCTGACTTTC. Residues: CASSRASSGANVLTF.

The chain carries TRBV11-2 and TRBJ2-6; unclear D gene. This CDR3 has 14 amino acids. Looked up from germline, CDR1 is SGHAT and CDR2 is FQNNGV. The V end was cut by 5 bases, the J end by 4 bases, with 9 bases between. CDR3 amino acids: CASSPLSGANVLTF. The CDR3 DNA reads TGTGCCAGCAGCCCCCTTTCCGGGGCCAACGTCCTGACTTTC.

This clonotype was counted only a few times. This sequence joins TRBV4-2 and TRBJ2-4, with 10 bases matching TRBD2. Germline V CDR1 and CDR2: LGHNA, YNFKEQ. The length of the CDR3 is 14 residues. The V segment lost 1 base and the J segment 6 bases; nucleotides outside the gene matches: 0. The CDR3 bases are TGTGCCAGCAGCCAAGGGACTAGCGGAAACATTCAGTACTTC. This sequence encodes CASSQGTSGNIQYF.

This clonotype was seen just once. The V gene is TRBV7-8, the J gene TRBJ1-6, with D perhaps matching TRBD1 (6 bases). Per the germline V gene, CDR1 is SGHVS and CDR2 is FQNEAQ. The CDR3 spans 16 residues. V was pared by 4 bases and J by 5 bases, with 15 bases between. For the CDR3, the DNA is TGTGCCAGCAGCTCAGGGATAGGGGGGAATAATTCACCCCTCCACTTT. Its protein is CASSSGIGGNNSPLHF.

The J gene is TRBJ2-6, the V gene TRBV10-3; D might be TRBD1 (6 bases). V was trimmed by 10 bases and J by 4 bases, leaving 14 bases between them. CDR1 and CDR2 from the germline V gene are ENHRY and SYGVKD. The CDR3 sequence is 14 residues long. For the CDR3, the DNA is TGTGCCAGCACAGGGCTCCAAGGGGCCAACGTCCTGACTTTC. Translating gives CASTGLQGANVLTF.

There are many counts of this clonotype. V is TRBV11-2 and J is TRBJ2-7; a weak D match, TRBD1 (6 bases). The V end was cut by 6 bases, the J end by 4 bases, with 19 bases between. CDR1 SGHAT and CDR2 FQNNGV come from the germline V gene. This CDR3 has 15 residues. CDR3 nucleotides: TGTGCCAGCAGTTCCCTTACAGGGATGGGATACGAGCAGTACTTC. Translation: CASSSLTGMGYEQYF. Based on the CDR3 plus reference TRBV11-2 and TRBJ2-7, the full variable domain is EAGVAQSPRYKIIEKRQSVAFWCNPISGHATLYWYQQILGQGPKLLIQFQNNGVVDDSQLPKDRFSAERLKGVDSTLKIQPAKLEDSAVYLCASSSLTGMGYEQYFGPGTRLTVT.

The V and J genes are TRBV27 and TRBJ2-7, with D possibly being TRBD2 (5 bases). The ends were cut back, 6 bases at V and 7 bases at J, with 19 bases in the middle. Looked up from germline, CDR1 is MNHEY and CDR2 is SMNVEV (reference sequence). The CDR3 consists of 14 residues. CDR3 nucleotide sequence: TGTGCCAGCAGACCGGCCGGCGGGTATCGGGAGCAGTACTTC. This gives the protein CASRPAGGYREQYF.

In this sample, this clonotype turned up a few times. The chain has TRBV19 and TRBJ2-7, with TRBD1 identical over 9 bases. The germline V gene has CDR1 LNHDA and CDR2 SQIVND (reference sequence). The CDR3 has 14 residues. J lost 5 bases, V lost 3 bases, and 5 bases had no gene match. Here the CDR3 reads CASSIEGDRDEQYF. DNA of the CDR3: TGTGCCAGTAGTATTGAAGGGGACAGGGACGAGCAGTACTTC.

This clonotype was seen a few times. V gene TRBV5-1 combines with J gene TRBJ2-1, with D uncertain. The CDR3 totals 13 residues. The V and J ends lost 4 bases and 6 bases respectively, with 11 bases between them. Germline V CDR1 and CDR2: SGHRS, YFSETQ. CDR3 coding DNA: TGCGCCAGCAGCGCCGGCCGGTCCAATGAGCAGTTCTTC. Its protein is CASSAGRSNEQFF.

In its sample, this clonotype was seen a few times. The V and J genes are TRBV7-2 and TRBJ2-1, with TRBD2 matching 12 bases. CDR3 length: 20 amino acids. Trimming took 0 bases from V and 0 from J; bases not matched to a gene: 9. CDR1 is SGHTA and CDR2 is FQGNSA in the germline V gene. CDR3 sequence (DNA): TGTGCCAGCAGCTTAGCGGCTAGCGGGAGGGCCCGGGGCTCCTACAATGAGCAGTTCTTC. This encodes CASSLAASGRARGSYNEQFF.

This chain uses TRBV30 with TRBJ2-3; TRBD2 agrees at 7 bases. The CDR3 runs to 15 residues. Germline-derived CDR1 and CDR2 are GTSNPN and SVGIG (reference sequence). V gave up 3 bases and J gave up 4 bases; unmatched junction bases: 10. The CDR3 here is CAWSTRTSRPDTQYF. The CDR3 DNA sequence: TGTGCCTGGAGCACCCGGACTAGTAGACCAGATACGCAGTATTTT.

The chain carries TRBV29-1 and TRBJ2-3, with TRBD1 identical over 8 bases. V dropped 5 bases and J dropped 1; count of bases not matched to a gene: 11. The CDR3 runs to 16 residues. CDR1 and CDR2 (germline): SQVTM, ANQGSEA. The CDR3 DNA is TGCAGCGTTATCCGATCGGGACAGGCTCGCACAGATACGCAGTATTTT. It is translated as CSVIRSGQARTDTQYF.

The CDR3 bases are TGCAGTGCAAGAAACAGGGGGGCGGAGCAGTACTTC. As protein: CSARNRGAEQYF. The V gene is TRBV20-1, the J gene TRBJ2-7; 8 nucleotides align to TRBD1. The CDR3 is 12 amino acids. In germline, CDR1 is DFQATT, CDR2 SNEGSKA (reference sequence). Unmatched junction bases numbered 8, after V lost 6 bases and J lost 7 bases.

This clonotype has more than one count but fewer than ten. This chain links TRBV4-2 with TRBJ2-5, with 9 bases that match TRBD2. The CDR3 loop spans 17 amino acids. The J segment lost 0 bases and the V segment lost 0 bases, leaving 5 bases of the junction unmatched. Germline CDR1 reads LGHNA; CDR2 reads YNFKEQ. CDR3 residues: CASSQDLAGKYQETQYF. The CDR3 coding sequence is TGTGCCAGCAGCCAAGACCTAGCGGGGAAGTACCAAGAGACCCAGTACTTC.

This clonotype has a handful of counts. CDR3 loop: CASSQDRVGTEAFF. The CDR3 nucleotides read TGCGCCAGCAGCCAAGACAGGGTTGGCACTGAAGCTTTCTTT. The chain is built from TRBV4-1 and TRBJ1-1; possible D gene TRBD1, 5 bases. Germline CDR1 and CDR2: MGHRA and YSYEKL. CDR3 length equals 14 residues. V was shortened by 0 bases and J by 4 bases, with 9 bases between the two germline ends.

The chain links TRBV4-2 to TRBJ2-3, with D maybe TRBD2 (6 bases). V dropped 2 bases and J dropped 2 bases, with 23 bases sitting between them. Germline V gives CDR1 LGHNA, CDR2 YNFKEQ. This CDR3 has 19 amino acids. The CDR3 here is CASSQMPYQGGIPTDTQYF. CDR3 in DNA: TGTGCCAGCAGCCAAATGCCTTATCAGGGAGGTATCCCCACAGATACGCAGTATTTT.

This clonotype was counted ten times or more. The rearrangement joins TRBV6-2 or TRBV6-3 to TRBJ1-1, with a tentative D call TRBD1 (6 bases). Germline V gene lookup returns CDR1 MNHEY and CDR2 SVGEGT. V dropped 6 bases and J dropped 6 bases, with 11 bases sitting between them. CDR3 size: 12 residues. This CDR3 is CASRTGFAEAFF. For the CDR3, the DNA is TGTGCCAGCAGAACAGGGTTTGCTGAAGCTTTCTTT.

Only a few counts were recorded for this clonotype. Here the CDR3 DNA reads TGCAGTGCTCGAGGAAGTTGGGACAATGAGCAGTTCTTC. This translates into CSARGSWDNEQFF. The chain couples TRBV20-1 to TRBJ2-1; D ambiguous. Germline V gives CDR1 DFQATT, CDR2 SNEGSKA (reference sequence). This CDR3 comprises 13 residues. With 5 bases removed from V and 5 bases from J, the gap between germline ends came to 13 bases.

This chain connects TRBV20-1 to TRBJ1-5; TRBD1 might be the D (5 bases). V lost 6 bases, J lost 1 base, and 10 bases lay in between. CDR1 DFQATT and CDR2 SNEGSKA come from the germline V gene (reference sequence). This CDR3 spans 13 amino acids. The CDR3 DNA follows: TGCAGTGCCGGGGGGGACAGCAATCAGCCCCAGCATTTT. It specifies CSAGGDSNQPQHF.

The rearrangement links TRBV4-2 to TRBJ2-1; 13 bases agree with TRBD2. The CDR3 totals 17 residues. Per germline, CDR1 LGHNA and CDR2 YNFKEQ. The V gene end was trimmed by 4 bases and the J gene end by 2 bases; junction bases not matched to a gene: 5. DNA for the CDR3: TGTGCCAGCAGCCCCCATACTAGCGGGAGGGCCTACAATGAGCAGTTCTTC. Translating gives CASSPHTSGRAYNEQFF.

The chain recombines TRBV27 with TRBJ2-2; TRBD2 matches at 8 bases. J lost 5 bases, V lost 5 bases, and 7 bases had no gene match. The CDR3 length is 15 residues. Germline CDR1 is MNHEY and CDR2 is SMNVEV (reference sequence). Here the CDR3 DNA reads TGTGCCAGCAGTACCCCACCTAGCGGGACCGGGGAGCTGTTTTTT. Its protein product is CASSTPPSGTGELFF.

This clonotype turned up a few times. The V gene is TRBV29-1, the J gene TRBJ2-3, with a tentative D call TRBD2 (6 bases). The length of the CDR3 is 18 residues. The germline gives CDR1 SQVTM, CDR2 ANQGSEA. Trimming left V 4 bases short and J 0 bases short, with 23 bases between. This chain's CDR3 is CSVAGRPALGLSTDTQYF. The CDR3 DNA reads TGCAGCGTTGCCGGGAGACCAGCCTTGGGGTTGAGCACAGATACGCAGTATTTT.

This clonotype was recorded a few times. V gene TRBV9 combines with J gene TRBJ2-5; 7 nucleotides match TRBD1. The germline V gene encodes CDR1 SGDLS and CDR2 YYNGEE. Trimming removed 4 bases from V and 8 bases from J; junction bases left unmatched: 8. CDR3 length: 13 residues. The CDR3 loop reads CASSRTGVPTQYF. The CDR3 nucleotides read TGTGCCAGCAGCCGCACAGGGGTACCCACCCAGTACTTC.

CDR3 sequence reads: CASSQEAPAGLAGGTYEQYF. In DNA, the CDR3 is TGTGCCAGCAGCCAAGAGGCCCCGGCGGGGTTAGCGGGAGGAACCTACGAGCAGTACTTC. The gene calls are TRBV4-2 and TRBJ2-7, with TRBD2 matching 10 bases. V lost 0 bases to trimming and J lost 2 bases; unmatched junction nucleotides: 16. CDR1 and CDR2 (germline): LGHNA, YNFKEQ. The CDR3 has 20 residues.

The chain combines TRBV7-9 with TRBJ2-3; no reliable D call. Per the germline V gene, CDR1 is SEHNR and CDR2 is FQNEAQ (reference sequence). The CDR3 is 14 residues long. V gave up 7 bases and J gave up 0 bases, with 11 bases separating them. CDR3 region: CASKLGFSTDTQYF. The DNA of the CDR3 is TGTGCCAGCAAGCTGGGGTTTAGCACAGATACGCAGTATTTT.

The genes are TRBV5-1 and TRBJ2-5, with D uncertain. Germline V CDR1 and CDR2: SGHRS, YFSETQ. The germline V and J ends were trimmed by 0 bases and 5 bases, with 14 bases remaining between them. This CDR3 spans 15 amino acids. The CDR3 DNA follows: TGCGCCAGCAGCTTGGTCGACGGGTACCCGGAGACCCAGTACTTC. This gives the protein CASSLVDGYPETQYF.

This clonotype occurred many times. This rearrangement joins TRBV12-3 or TRBV12-4 to TRBJ2-2; perhaps TRBD1 as D (6 bases). V dropped 6 bases and J dropped 5 bases, with 16 bases sitting between them. This CDR3 spans 15 amino acids. This CDR3 is CASSPRGGRTGELFF. The CDR3 bases are TGTGCCAGCAGCCCCCGAGGGGGTAGGACCGGGGAGCTGTTTTTT.

This rearrangement joins TRBV28 to TRBJ2-4; the D gene is possibly TRBD1 (5 bases). V was pared by 2 bases and J by 1 base, with 12 bases between. Per the germline V gene, CDR1 is MDHEN and CDR2 is SYDVKM. The CDR3 is 16 amino acids. The DNA of the CDR3 is TGTGCCAGCAGTTTAAACAGGTTCGCGGCCAAAAACATTCAGTACTTC. This encodes CASSLNRFAAKNIQYF. The whole variable domain, filled in from reference TRBV28 and TRBJ2-4, reads DVKVTQSSRYLVKRTGEKVFLECVQDMDHENMFWYRQDPGLGLRLIYFSYDVKMKEKGDIPEGYSVSREKKERFSLILESASTNQTSMYLCASSLNRFAAKNIQYFGAGTRLSVL.

This clonotype turned up a few times. The chain employs TRBV12-3 or TRBV12-4 and TRBJ1-2; TRBD1 might be the D (5 bases). The CDR3 extends over 12 amino acids. Trimming left V 7 bases short and J 5 bases short, with 11 bases between. In DNA, the CDR3 is TGTGCCAGCAAACGCACAGGTTATGGCTACACCTTC. Translating it yields CASKRTGYGYTF.